The TCR beta chain under discussion was sequenced for a study of regulatory T cells in long-lasting Graves disease (dated by TCRdb to 2020 to 2023). For the study in its entirety: Persistent Graves' disease was defined as antithyroid drug treatment for over 5 years with persistently positive TSH receptor autoantibodies. A total of about 33 samples underwent TCR sequencing, from about 13 patients with persistent Graves' disease and about 20 patients with newly diagnosed Graves' disease. Persistent Graves' disease patients in the clinical cohort had taken antithyroid drugs for about 10.3 years on average. Peripheral blood TCR sequencing and RNA sequencing compared persistent Graves' disease patients with newly diagnosed Graves' disease patients. The study took place in China and was registered as a clinical trial. The paper's findings and limits, for the study overall: The authors acknowledged the small sample size as a limitation that may reduce accuracy. TRBV28, TRBJ1-2 and TRBJ2-5 were preferentially used in persistent disease, while TRBV20-1 and TRBJ2-1 were favored in newly diagnosed disease. Patients with persistent disease shared more public clonotypes (fewer than 3,000) than newly diagnosed patients did (approximately 970). Only the TCR beta chain was sequenced and analyzed. Only peripheral blood was studied, because thyroid tissue, the primary lesion, was inaccessible. Persistent Graves' disease patients showed lower TCR Shannon entropy and fewer highly expanded clones than newly diagnosed patients, suggesting clonal expansion.

Explained via the paper, the time point label denotes: persistent/refractory GD, antithyroid drugs over 5 years with positive TRAb. RNA was extracted from PBMCs in TRIzol for both TCR sequencing and RNA sequencing. The diagnosis of Graves' disease was made according to American Thyroid Association guidelines. Patients were recruited from an endocrinology department in Xi'an, China. Each patient gave approximately 9 milliliters of peripheral blood, collected in an EDTA anticoagulant tube. PBMCs were isolated by Ficoll Paque Plus density gradient separation without further T cell sorting. An Agilent 2100 Bioanalyzer and agarose gel were used to check RNA quality, while a NanoDrop 2000 measured RNA concentration. Including cysteine and phenylalanine, the CDR3 has 13 amino acids. Only the CDR3 portion is preserved as DNA: 39 bases, with reading frame beginning at the first base. V loses 4 bases, J loses 3 bases, and the germline ends lie 10 bases apart. Based on the germline V gene, the CDR1 and CDR2 sequences are SGHTA and FQGNSA.

This clonotype was found a few times. Its cognate antigen has yet to be identified. One base away there is no much larger clone; base qualities are not given. The library relied on multiplex PCR. Sequencing was performed on an Illumina HiSeq 4000. TCR beta libraries were built with iRepertoire HTBI primers and Arm-PCR amplification of CDR3 regions. PCR products were gel purified before sequencing. The paper's processing steps were these. Gene usage analysis of CDR3 amino acid clonotypes used the 62 TRBV and more than 13 TRBJ segments found across samples. Filtered high-quality paired reads were merged into contigs using COPE and FqMerger. Contigs were aligned with BLAST to IMGT TRBV, TRBD and TRBJ reference genes, and CDR3 was defined per IMGT. Any clonotype with a frequency above 0.1% was classified as a highly expanded clone. Shannon entropy was used to measure repertoire diversity, and the Gini coefficient was used to measure V-J evenness. A clonotype was considered public if more than one individual shared it. TCRdb trimmed the raw reads at Q25, called clones with MiXCR and kept productive beta chains. Under each unique CDR3 protein, matching rows form one entry showing the most common genes and DNA. TCRdb's processing, not the study's, gives the V and J calls here. Counted in this sample were hundreds of thousands of distinct CDR3 sequences; under 25% of them appeared once. The leading ten clones occupy less than 15% of the sample.

Rearrangement joined TRBV7-2 to TRBJ2-7; no D gene can be assigned with confidence. This sequence was found in a female donor with Graves disease. The material sequenced was peripheral blood mononuclear cells (PBMCs), taken when the disease was refractory, from a patient treated with antithyroid drugs. The CDR3 sequence is CASSSEDGYEQYF. The DNA sequence reads TGTGCCAGCAGCTCCGAGGACGGCTACGAGCAGTACTTC.